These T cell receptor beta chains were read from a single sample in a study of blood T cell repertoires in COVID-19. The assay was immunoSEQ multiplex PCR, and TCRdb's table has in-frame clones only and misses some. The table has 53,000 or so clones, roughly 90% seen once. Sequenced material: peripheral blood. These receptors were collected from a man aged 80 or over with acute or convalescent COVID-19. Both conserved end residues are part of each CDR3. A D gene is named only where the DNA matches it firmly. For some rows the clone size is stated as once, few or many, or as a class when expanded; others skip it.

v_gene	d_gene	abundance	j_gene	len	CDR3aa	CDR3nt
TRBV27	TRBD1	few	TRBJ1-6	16	CASSLTGGSYNSPLHF	TGTGCCAGCAGTTTAACAGGGGGCTCCTATAATTCACCCCTCCACTTT
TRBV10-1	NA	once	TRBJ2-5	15	CASSESVGTRETQYF	TGCGCCAGCAGTGAGTCGGTGGGAACTAGAGAGACCCAGTACTTC
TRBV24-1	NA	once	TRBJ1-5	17	CATSDSSTSGRNQPQHF	TGTGCCACCAGTGATTCCTCGACGAGTGGGCGCAATCAGCCCCAGCATTTT
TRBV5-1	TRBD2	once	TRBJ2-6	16	CASSLAGGLGANVLTF	TGCGCCAGCAGCTTGGCGGGGGGGCTCGGGGCCAACGTCCTGACTTTC
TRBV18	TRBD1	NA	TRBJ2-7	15	CASSPLRIGGDEQYF	TGTGCCAGCTCACCACTACGGATAGGGGGCGACGAGCAGTACTTC
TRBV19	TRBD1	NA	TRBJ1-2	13	CASSPGQGFGYTF	TGTGCCAGTAGTCCTGGACAGGGGTTTGGCTACACCTTC
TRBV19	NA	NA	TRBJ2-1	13	CASSTQVINEQFF	TGTGCCAGTAGTACCCAGGTCATCAATGAGCAGTTCTTC
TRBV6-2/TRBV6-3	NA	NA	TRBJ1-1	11	CASSYSRVAFF	TGTGCCAGCAGTTACTCGCGGGTCGCTTTCTTT
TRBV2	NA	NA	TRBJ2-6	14	CASTMESGANVLTF	TGTGCCAGTACGATGGAGTCTGGGGCCAACGTCCTGACTTTC
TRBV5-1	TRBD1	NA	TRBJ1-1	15	CASSQDRASYTEAFF	TGCGCCAGCAGCCAAGACAGGGCATCGTACACTGAAGCTTTCTTT
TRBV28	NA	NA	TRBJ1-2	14	CASSLEGAIYGYTF	TGTGCCAGCAGTTTAGAAGGGGCGATCTATGGCTACACCTTC
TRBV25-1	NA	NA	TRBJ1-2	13	CASSRGEGYGYTF	TGTGCCAGCAGTCGAGGGGAGGGCTATGGCTACACCTTC
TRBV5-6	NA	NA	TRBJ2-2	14	CASSLRGNTGELFF	TGTGCCAGCAGCTTGAGGGGGAACACCGGGGAGCTGTTTTTT
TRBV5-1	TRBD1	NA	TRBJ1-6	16	CASSPTGGVYNSPLHF	TGCGCCAGCAGCCCGACAGGGGGTGTCTATAATTCACCCCTCCACTTT
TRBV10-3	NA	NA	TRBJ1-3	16	CAISTGVGGPGNTIYF	TGTGCCATCAGCACTGGCGTCGGGGGACCTGGAAACACCATATATTTT
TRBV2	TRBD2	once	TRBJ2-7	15	CASNLLAGLSYEQYF	TGTGCCAGCAACCTACTAGCGGGCCTCTCCTACGAGCAGTACTTC
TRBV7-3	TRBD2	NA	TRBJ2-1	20	CASSLTLLSTTAGGPEEQFF	TGTGCCAGCAGCTTAACCCTACTATCTACTACGGCGGGGGGGCCGGAGGAGCAGTTCTTC
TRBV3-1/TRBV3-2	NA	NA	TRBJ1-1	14	CASSQTGPGTEAFF	TGTGCCAGCAGCCAAACTGGCCCGGGCACTGAAGCTTTCTTT
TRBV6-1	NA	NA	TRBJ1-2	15	CASSEGLLGNYGYTF	TGTGCCAGCAGTGAAGGGTTACTAGGTAACTATGGCTACACCTTC
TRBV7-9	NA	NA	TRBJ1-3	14	CASRSGVSGNTIYF	TGTGCCAGCAGGTCAGGGGTTTCTGGAAACACCATATATTTT